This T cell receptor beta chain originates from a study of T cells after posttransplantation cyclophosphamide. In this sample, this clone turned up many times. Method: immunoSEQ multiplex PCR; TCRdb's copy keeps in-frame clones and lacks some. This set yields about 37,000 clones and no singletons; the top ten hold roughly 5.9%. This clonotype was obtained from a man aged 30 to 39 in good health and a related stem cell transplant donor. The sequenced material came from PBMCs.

In DNA, the CDR3 is TGTGCCAGCAGTTTCAGTTCGTCCTTCTCTGGAAACACCATATATTTT. This encodes CASSFSSSFSGNTIYF. V usage is TRBV12-3 or TRBV12-4 and J usage is TRBJ1-3; no definite D call. V gave up 3 bases and J gave up 0 bases, with 12 bases separating them. This CDR3 contains 16 residues.